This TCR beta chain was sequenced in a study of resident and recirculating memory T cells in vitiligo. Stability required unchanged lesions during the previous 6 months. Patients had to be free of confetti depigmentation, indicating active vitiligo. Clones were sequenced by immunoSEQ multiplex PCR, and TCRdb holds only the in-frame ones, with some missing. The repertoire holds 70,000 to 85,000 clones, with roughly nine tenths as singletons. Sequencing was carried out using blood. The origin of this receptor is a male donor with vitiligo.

This CDR3 reads CASSRDPGGGEQYF. CDR3 coding DNA: TGCGCCAGCAGCCGGGATCCAGGGGGCGGCGAGCAGTACTTC. The chain links TRBV4-3 to TRBJ2-7; 8 nucleotides match TRBD1. This CDR3 has 14 amino acids. Trimming cost V 4 bases and J 6 bases; bases outside gene matches: 8. From germline, CDR1 is LGHNA and CDR2 YSLEER.